The source of this T cell receptor beta chain is a study of T cell responses to AZD1222 COVID-19 vaccine. Study-level points and caveats: It was only after the peak T cell response that any repertoires were sampled. The reported proportion of spike-specific TCRs targeting unmutated variant regions was nearly half.

Details on this clone: Its antigen remains unknown.

The germline V gene encodes CDR1 MGHRA and CDR2 YSYEKL. J gave up 0 bases and V 6 bases, and 4 bases lay outside the gene matches. The CDR3 runs 15 residues. Method: immunoSEQ multiplex PCR; TCRdb's copy keeps in-frame clones and lacks some. Here the sample spans roughly 65,000 clones, about 80% being singletons. The chain carries TRBV4-1 and TRBJ2-2; 7 bases match TRBD2. This sequence was found in an adult in good health. The input for sequencing was peripheral blood, taken on day 0 of AZD1222 vaccination. CDR3 residues: CASRVSGANTGELFF. In DNA form, the CDR3 reads TGCGCCAGCAGGGTAAGCGGGGCGAACACCGGGGAGCTGTTTTTT.